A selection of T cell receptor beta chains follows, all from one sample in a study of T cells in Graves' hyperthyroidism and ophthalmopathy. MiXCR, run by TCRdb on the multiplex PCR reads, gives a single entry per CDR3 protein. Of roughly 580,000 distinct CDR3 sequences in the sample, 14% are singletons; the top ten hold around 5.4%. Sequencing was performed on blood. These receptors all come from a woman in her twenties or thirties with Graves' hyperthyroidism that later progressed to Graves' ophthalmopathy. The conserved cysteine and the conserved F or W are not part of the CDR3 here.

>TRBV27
ASSPGLAGESSGNEQF
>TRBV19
ASSGTADEQY
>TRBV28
ASSLWRQTGLRSNQPQH
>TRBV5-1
ASSPLWITGYGYT
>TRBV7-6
ASSTRSGVDTQY
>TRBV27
ASSLGLAAGEQY
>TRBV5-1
ASSLVEGVSGELF
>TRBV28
ASSLSGTGGPDTQY
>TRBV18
ASSPDRGIYGYT
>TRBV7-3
ASSLRGGGSSYNEQF
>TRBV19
TSSRRLAGAGNEQF
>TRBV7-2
ASSPRGGGRYEQY
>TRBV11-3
ASSLTGLAGTEQF
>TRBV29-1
SVSFEYEQY
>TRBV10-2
ASSEGAPRTEAF
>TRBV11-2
ASSLRLETDTQY
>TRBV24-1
ATSDVNRGRSDTQY
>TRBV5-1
ASNDQGALNEKLF
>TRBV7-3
ASSLNRLNGETQY
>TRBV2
ASSEMTGNQPQH
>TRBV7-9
ASSSRGGSDYGYT
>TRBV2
ASRPRQGLGF
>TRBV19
ASSIYFSGSSYEQY
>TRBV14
ASSHHWTGGPYEQY
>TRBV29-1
SVGGLAGAYEQY
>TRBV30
AWSGFAGSSYEQY
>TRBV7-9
ASSPPGTSSGNTIY
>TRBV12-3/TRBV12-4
ASSSYSTNEKLF
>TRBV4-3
ASSQEAEPFLGYT
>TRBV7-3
ASPWGRQGYEQF
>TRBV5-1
ASSVGTSGSQTQY
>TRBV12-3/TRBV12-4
ASSIGGGGRPSNEQF
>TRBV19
ASSIAPGRFNEQF
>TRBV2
ASRTEGGGYT
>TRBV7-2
ASSFPLITGTSGRLHNYNEQF
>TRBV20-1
SARGVKGTTEAF
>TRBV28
ASSTPTGRVEAF
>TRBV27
ASSYRPGQNIQY
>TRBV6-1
ASSEPSRNMIAAF
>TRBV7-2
ASSSEGGGLGYNEQF
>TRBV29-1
SPSQVYGETQY
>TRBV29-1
SVAPRLRENEQY
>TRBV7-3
ASREGPGGNEQF
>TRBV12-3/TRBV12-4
ASSPFSLAGVTGELF
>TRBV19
ASKREGMNNEQS
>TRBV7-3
ASSLEGGTSYEQY
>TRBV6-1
ASRIQGAPNQPQH
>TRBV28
ASSPPLGDNEQF
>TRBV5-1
ASSLLKPGQVDSPLH
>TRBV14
ASSQDRGAGSTGELF
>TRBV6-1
ASSTRSGYGYT
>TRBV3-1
ASSQVGTSANSYNEQF
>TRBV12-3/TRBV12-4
ASSYISAGLSYNEQF
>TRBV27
ASSPPLLAGGSTEQF
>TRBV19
ASSDQGQPQH
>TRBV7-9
ASSLKGDSPYEQY
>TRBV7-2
ASSLRQGALNSPLH